These 23 T cell receptor beta chains share one sample of origin, sequenced in a study of molecular identifiers for immune sequencing clone quantification. Using its own MiXCR run on the PCR reads, TCRdb lists one record per CDR3 protein. The table lists some 590,000 distinct CDR3 sequences, 25% of them singletons. Sequencing used naive CD8+ T cells from blood, with Jurkat cell RNA spiked in. Subset indicated: FACS-sorted CD8+CD4-CCR7+CD45RA+ naive T cells. Receptors were obtained from a human donor in good health. Some libraries in this study had Jurkat cell RNA spiked in.

This clonotype has a handful of counts. The chain links TRBV27 to TRBJ2-5; 14 nucleotides align to TRBD2. CDR1 is MNHEY and CDR2 is SMNVEV in the germline V gene (reference sequence). This CDR3 contains 18 residues. V lost 0 bases, J lost 4 bases, and 7 bases stayed unmatched. Written as DNA, the CDR3 is TGTGCCAGCAGTTTATCAGGGACTAGCGGGGGTTTTGGAGAGACCCAGTACTTC. This sequence encodes CASSLSGTSGGFGETQYF.

This clonotype was found many times. The DNA for the CDR3 is TGTGCCAGCAGCCAAGATCCGGGACCTCGTGCGACTTTCTTT. Translating it yields CASSQDPGPRATFF. The chain joins TRBV3-1 to TRBJ1-1, with a tentative D call TRBD1 (5 bases). The CDR3 is 14 residues long. Germline CDR1 is LGHDT and CDR2 is YNNKEL (reference sequence). V was cut by 0 bases and J by 12 bases, with 17 bases left in between.

The chain recombines TRBV6-5 with TRBJ1-1, with D unresolved. The CDR3 has 15 amino acids. Trimming removed 4 bases at V and 0 bases at J, with 12 bases between. Germline CDR1 reads MNHEY; CDR2 reads SVGAGI. CDR3 nucleotide sequence: TGTGCCAGCAGTTCCAAGGGTGCTATGAACACTGAAGCTTTCTTT. Protein sequence: CASSSKGAMNTEAFF.

The V gene is TRBV2, the J gene TRBJ2-5; possible D gene TRBD2, 6 bases. Trimming removed 2 bases from V and 6 bases from J, with 16 bases in between. The CDR3 totals 15 residues. CDR1 SNHLY and CDR2 FYNNEI come from the germline V gene. Here the CDR3 reads CASSEPDQGGKTQYF. The DNA of the CDR3 is TGTGCCAGCAGTGAACCAGATCAGGGAGGAAAGACCCAGTACTTC.

The chain joins TRBV28 to TRBJ1-1, with D perhaps TRBD1 (5 bases). Germline values: CDR1 MDHEN, CDR2 SYDVKM. The CDR3 is 14 amino acids. V was pared by 10 bases and J by 3 bases, with 18 bases between. Here the CDR3 reads CATQGFRTYTEAFF. Written as DNA, the CDR3 is TGTGCCACCCAGGGTTTTCGGACCTACACTGAAGCTTTCTTT.

This clonotype was counted only a few times. The chain joins TRBV7-6 to TRBJ2-7, with 9 bases that match TRBD1. The CDR3 runs 14 residues. Germline CDR1 reads SGHVS; CDR2 reads FNYEAQ. With 5 bases clipped from V and 2 bases from J, the junction kept 4 bases outside the gene matches. This CDR3 reads CASSRDREPYEQYF. CDR3 nucleotide sequence: TGTGCCAGCAGCCGGGACAGGGAACCCTACGAGCAGTACTTC.

CDR3 region: CASSYNRGRISNEQFF. The CDR3 bases are TGTGCCAGCAGCTATAACAGGGGGCGCATCAGTAATGAGCAGTTCTTC. The chain carries TRBV7-9 and TRBJ2-1; 9 bases align to TRBD1. V gave up 4 bases and J gave up 7 bases; unmatched junction bases: 11. The germline gives CDR1 SEHNR, CDR2 FQNEAQ (reference sequence). This CDR3 is 16 amino acids long. Drawing the rest from reference TRBV7-9 and TRBJ2-1, the complete variable domain is DTGVSQNPRHKITKRGQNVTFRCDPISEHNRLYWYRQTLGQGPEFLTYFQNEAQLEKSRLLSDRFSAERPKGSFSTLEIQRTEQGDSAMYLCASSYNRGRISNEQFFGPGTRLTVL.

This clonotype has a count of ten or more. This chain links TRBV30 with TRBJ2-1; no firm D call. Trimming removed 2 bases at V and 4 bases at J, with 12 bases between. Germline V gene sequence: CDR1 GTSNPN, CDR2 SVGIG (reference sequence). This CDR3 has 14 amino acids. This CDR3 reads CAWSKLGGYNEQFF. The CDR3 nucleotides are TGTGCCTGGAGTAAATTGGGCGGATACAATGAGCAGTTCTTC.

This clonotype was seen only a few times. One end of the junction fails to match germline, which may point to a read error. The J gene is TRBJ1-3, the V gene TRBV10-3, with unresolved D. In germline, CDR1 is ENHRY, CDR2 SYGVKD. This CDR3 contains 14 residues. CDR3 sequence reads: CAISVGGSGDTIYF. CDR3 nucleotide sequence: TGTGCCATCAGTGTGGGAGGATCTGGAGACACCATATATTTT.

This clonotype has a handful of counts. The genes are TRBV9 and TRBJ2-5; D might be TRBD2 (6 bases). The V end was cut by 1 base, the J end by 5 bases, with 12 bases between. The CDR3 has 14 amino acids. Looked up from germline, CDR1 is SGDLS and CDR2 is YYNGEE. CDR3 region: CASSVLGGVETQYF. The CDR3 DNA is TGTGCCAGCAGCGTACTCGGGGGAGTGGAGACCCAGTACTTC.

At least ten counts were recorded for this clonotype. The chain joins TRBV20-1 to TRBJ2-5; 9 bases agree with TRBD2. The CDR3 is 13 residues long. CDR1 and CDR2 from the germline V gene are DFQATT and SNEGSKA (reference sequence). The V and J ends lost 6 bases and 1 base, in that order; junction bases with no gene match: 3. CDR3 coding DNA: TGCAGTGCCACGACTAGCGGCCAAGAGACCCAGTACTTC. Its protein product is CSATTSGQETQYF.

The chain carries TRBV4-3 and TRBJ1-1; no clear D gene. The CDR3 runs to 14 residues. Trimming took off 1 base at V and 6 bases at J, with 12 bases between the two ends. Germline CDR1 LGHNA, CDR2 YSLEER. CDR3 protein: CASSQGGPWAEAFF. For the CDR3, the DNA is TGCGCCAGCAGCCAAGGAGGCCCTTGGGCTGAAGCTTTCTTT.

This clonotype was counted a few times. The chain carries TRBV6-4 and TRBJ2-2; no clear D gene. V dropped 2 bases and J dropped 5 bases, with 6 bases sitting between them. Per the germline V gene, CDR1 is MRHNA and CDR2 is SNTAGT. The CDR3 has 13 amino acids. CDR3 residues: CASSDLMTGELFF. DNA of the CDR3: TGTGCCAGCAGTGACCTAATGACCGGGGAGCTGTTTTTT.

At least ten counts were recorded for this clonotype. The chain links TRBV5-6 to TRBJ2-7; D not certain. The germline V gene encodes CDR1 SGHDT and CDR2 YYEEEE. Between the trimmed V and J ends, which lost 4 bases and 2 bases, there was a span of 13 bases. The CDR3 has 14 amino acids. In DNA, the CDR3 is TGTGCCAGCAGCCTTGGTGGGCAGCCCTACGAGCAGTACTTC. It encodes CASSLGGQPYEQYF. Combining the CDR3 with reference TRBV5-6 and TRBJ2-7 gives the whole variable domain DAGVTQSPTHLIKTRGQQVTLRCSPKSGHDTVSWYQQALGQGPQFIFQYYEEEERQRGNFPDRFSGHQFPNYSSELNVNALLLGDSALYLCASSLGGQPYEQYFGPGTRLTVT.

This clonotype appeared many times. The J gene is TRBJ2-5, the V gene TRBV4-1, with 10 bases identical to TRBD2. Germline loops: CDR1 MGHRA, CDR2 YSYEKL. V shed 5 bases and J 2 bases; nucleotides not matched to a gene: 5. The CDR3 has 15 residues. CDR3 DNA: TGCGCCAGCAGCTACATAGCGGGGGGACAAGAGACCCAGTACTTC. Translating gives CASSYIAGGQETQYF.

The V call is TRBV7-9, the J call TRBJ1-3; no clear D gene. CDR1 SEHNR and CDR2 FQNEAQ come from the germline V gene (reference sequence). The V gene lost 6 bases and the J gene lost 14 bases, with 20 bases spanning the gap. The CDR3 totals 13 residues. CDR3 sequence: CASSSWKWEYLYF. DNA of the CDR3: TGTGCCAGCAGTTCCTGGAAGTGGGAATATCTATATTTT. Together with reference TRBV7-9 and TRBJ1-3, the CDR3 gives the full variable domain: DTGVSQNPRHKITKRGQNVTFRCDPISEHNRLYWYRQTLGQGPEFLTYFQNEAQLEKSRLLSDRFSAERPKGSFSTLEIQRTEQGDSAMYLCASSSWKWEYLYFGEGSWLTVV.

This clonotype was detected many times. This chain joins TRBV4-3 and TRBJ1-4; TRBD1 is a possible D gene (5 bases). The CDR3 has 12 residues. V dropped 2 bases and J dropped 14 bases, with 12 bases sitting between them. CDR1 and CDR2 (germline): LGHNA, YSLEER. CDR3: CASSQISGMLFF. The CDR3 DNA reads as TGCGCCAGCAGCCAAATTTCAGGGATGCTGTTTTTT.

The DNA for the CDR3 is TGCAGTGCTGGTCTTAGCGGGATCACAGATACGCAGTATTTT. It yields the protein CSAGLSGITDTQYF. This sequence joins TRBV20-1 and TRBJ2-3; 8 positions agree with TRBD2. CDR3 length: 14 residues. The germline CDR1 and CDR2 sequences are DFQATT and SNEGSKA (reference sequence). Germline trimming cut 5 bases from V and 2 bases from J; bases unmatched to any gene: 6.

This clonotype showed up many times. The chain joins TRBV4-3 to TRBJ2-3; 8 positions agree with TRBD1. Germline lookup yields CDR1 LGHNA and CDR2 YSLEER. CDR3 size: 14 residues. The V and J ends lost 2 bases and 4 bases, in that order; junction bases with no gene match: 2. The CDR3 nucleotides are TGCGCCAGCAGCCAACAGACAGGGGCAGATACGCAGTATTTT. Its protein product is CASSQQTGADTQYF.

In DNA, the CDR3 is TGTGCCAGCAGCTCTCTAGCGGGGGGGCGTCTCGGCACCGGGGAGCTGTTTTTT. Protein sequence: CASSSLAGGRLGTGELFF. The chain combines TRBV13 with TRBJ2-2, with TRBD2 matching 12 bases. CDR3 length: 18 amino acids. After removal of 4 bases from V and 4 bases from J, the junction contained 10 bases not matched to a gene. Germline V CDR1 and CDR2: PRHDT, FYEKMQ (reference sequence). Together with reference TRBV13 and TRBJ2-2, the CDR3 gives the full variable domain: AAGVIQSPRHLIKEKRETATLKCYPIPRHDTVYWYQQGPGQDPQFLISFYEKMQSDKGSIPDRFSAQQFSDYHSELNMSSLELGDSALYFCASSSLAGGRLGTGELFFGEGSRLTVL.

This clonotype was counted many times. The rearrangement joins TRBV7-2 to TRBJ1-1; the D gene is possibly TRBD1 (5 bases). The ends were cut back, 6 bases at V and 5 bases at J, with 16 bases in the middle. Per germline, CDR1 SGHTA and CDR2 FQGNSA. The length of the CDR3 is 14 residues. CDR3 sequence: CASSTDGAYTEAFF. The CDR3 DNA is TGTGCCAGCAGTACAGACGGGGCGTATACTGAAGCTTTCTTT.

As concerns this clonotype: A much larger clone lies a single base off, so this may be a read error. The rearrangement links TRBV20-1 to TRBJ2-3; 10 nucleotides agree with TRBD2. Germline values: CDR1 DFQATT, CDR2 SNEGSKA (reference sequence). The CDR3 extends over 16 amino acids. CDR3 coding DNA: TGCAGTGCCCCGTGGGAGCGGGGGGGAAGCACATATACGCAGTATTTT. Translating it yields CSAPWERGGSTYTQYF.

On this clonotype: At one of its ends the junction is not consistent with the germline gene, which may arise from a read error. The chain joins TRBV27 to TRBJ2-7; 7 bases are shared with TRBD1. Germline loops: CDR1 MNHEY, CDR2 SMNVEV (reference sequence). CDR3 size: 13 residues. CDR3 bases: TGTGCCAGCAGTCCGGGACAGCTTTACGAGCAGTCCTTC. This sequence encodes CASSPGQLYEQSF.